The present T cell receptor (beta chain) was sequenced within a study of T cells in Graves' hyperthyroidism and ophthalmopathy. TCR beta CDR3 regions were amplified from RNA transcripts. HTBI primers were used for first-round RT-PCR of the TCR CDR3. TCRdb redid the calling of the multiplex PCR reads with MiXCR, one entry per CDR3 protein. The table has roughly 100,000 distinct CDR3 sequences, 45% to 50% seen once. There are many counts of this clonotype. Sequencing used blood. This clonotype originated in a man in his forties with Graves' hyperthyroidism.

The CDR3 reads CASSQQGAEAFF. In DNA, the CDR3 is TGTGCCAGCAGCCAACAGGGTGCTGAAGCTTTCTTT. V usage is TRBV7-9 and J usage is TRBJ1-1, with D tentatively TRBD1 (6 bases). Trimming left V 5 bases short and J 6 bases short, with 10 bases between. Per the germline V gene, CDR1 is SEHNR and CDR2 is FQNEAQ (reference sequence). The CDR3 loop spans 12 amino acids.